This entry is about one TCR beta chain. No antigen is known for it. The TCR beta libraries used about 2 micrograms of genomic DNA that came from cryopreserved PBMCs. The V gene lost 6 bases and the J gene lost 0 bases, with 8 bases spanning the gap. Germline CDR1 reads SQVTM; CDR2 reads ANQGSEA. The CDR3 is made up of 12 amino acids. TCRdb keeps only in-frame clones here, not all; method: immunoSEQ multiplex PCR. The table includes about 300,000 clones, 60% to 80% detected once. This sample stems from a study of cytotoxic CD8 clonotypes in ibrutinib-treated CLL. General study findings and limits: Shared public clonotypes were rare, and on treatment they either got smaller or stayed the same.

The V and J genes are TRBV29-1 and TRBJ1-1; no definite D call. The source is a human donor with chronic lymphocytic leukemia. The material was PBMCs, obtained at disease progression, from a patient treated with ibrutinib. The CDR3: CSVLVMNTEAFF. Written as DNA, the CDR3 is TGCAGCGTCCTTGTGATGAACACTGAAGCTTTCTTT.